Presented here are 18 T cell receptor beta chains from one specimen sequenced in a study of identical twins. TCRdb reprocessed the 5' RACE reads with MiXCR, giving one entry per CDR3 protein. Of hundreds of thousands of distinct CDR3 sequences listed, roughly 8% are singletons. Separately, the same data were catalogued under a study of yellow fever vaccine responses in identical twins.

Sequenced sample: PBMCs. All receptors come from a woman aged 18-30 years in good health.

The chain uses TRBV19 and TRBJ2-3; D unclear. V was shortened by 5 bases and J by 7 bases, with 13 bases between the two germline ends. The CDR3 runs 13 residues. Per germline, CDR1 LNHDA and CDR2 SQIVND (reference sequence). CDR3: CASSLEKGHTQYF. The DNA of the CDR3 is TGTGCCAGTAGTCTGGAGAAAGGGCATACGCAGTATTTT.

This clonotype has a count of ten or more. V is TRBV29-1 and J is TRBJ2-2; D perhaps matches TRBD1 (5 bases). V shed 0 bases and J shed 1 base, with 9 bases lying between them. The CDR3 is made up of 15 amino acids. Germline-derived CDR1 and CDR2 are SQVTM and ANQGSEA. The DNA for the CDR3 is TGCAGCGTTGAAGATCTAGGACAGAACACCGGGGAGCTGTTTTTT. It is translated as CSVEDLGQNTGELFF.

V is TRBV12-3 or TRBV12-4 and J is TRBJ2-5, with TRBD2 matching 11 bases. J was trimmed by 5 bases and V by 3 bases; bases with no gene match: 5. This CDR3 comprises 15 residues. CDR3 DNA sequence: TGTGCCAGCAGTTTTAGCGGGAGGGCCTCCGAGACCCAGTACTTC. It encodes CASSFSGRASETQYF.

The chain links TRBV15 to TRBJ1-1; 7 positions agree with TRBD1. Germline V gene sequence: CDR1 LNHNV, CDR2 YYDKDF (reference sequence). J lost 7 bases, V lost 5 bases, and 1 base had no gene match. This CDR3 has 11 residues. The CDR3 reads CATSGDSEAFF. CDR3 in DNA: TGTGCCACCAGCGGGGACAGTGAAGCTTTCTTT.

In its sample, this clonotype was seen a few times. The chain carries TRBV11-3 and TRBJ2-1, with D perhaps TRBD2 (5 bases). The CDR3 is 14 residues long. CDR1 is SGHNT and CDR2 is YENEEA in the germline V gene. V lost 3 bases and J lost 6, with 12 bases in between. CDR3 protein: CASSFRDGVNEQFF. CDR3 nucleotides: TGTGCCAGCAGCTTTAGAGACGGGGTCAATGAGCAGTTCTTC.

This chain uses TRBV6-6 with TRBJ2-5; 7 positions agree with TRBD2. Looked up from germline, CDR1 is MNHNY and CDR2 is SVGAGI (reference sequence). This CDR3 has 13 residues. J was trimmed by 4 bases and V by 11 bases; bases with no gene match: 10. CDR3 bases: TGTGCCGGCCATGGGGGGGTTGGAGAGACCCAGTACTTC. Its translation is CAGHGGVGETQYF.

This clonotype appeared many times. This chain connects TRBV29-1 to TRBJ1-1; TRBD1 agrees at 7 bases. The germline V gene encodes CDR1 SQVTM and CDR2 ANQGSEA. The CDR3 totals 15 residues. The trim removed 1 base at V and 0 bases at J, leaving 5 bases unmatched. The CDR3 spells CSVEGDSGVNTEAFF. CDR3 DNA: TGCAGCGTTGAAGGGGACAGCGGGGTGAACACTGAAGCTTTCTTT.

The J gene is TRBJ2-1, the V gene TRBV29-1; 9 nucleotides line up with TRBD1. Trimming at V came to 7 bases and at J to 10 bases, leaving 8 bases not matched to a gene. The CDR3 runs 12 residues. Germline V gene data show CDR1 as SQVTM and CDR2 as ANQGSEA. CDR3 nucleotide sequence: TGCAGCGCCCGAAATGACAGGGGGGAGCAGTTCTTC. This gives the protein CSARNDRGEQFF.

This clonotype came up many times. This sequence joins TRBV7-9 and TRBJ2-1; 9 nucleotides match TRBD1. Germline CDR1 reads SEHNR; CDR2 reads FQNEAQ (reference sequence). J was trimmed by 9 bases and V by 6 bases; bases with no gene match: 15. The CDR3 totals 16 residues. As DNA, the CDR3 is TGTGCCAGCAGTCGTCCGGGACAGGGCCGAGGAAGTGAGCAGTTCTTC. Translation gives CASSRPGQGRGSEQFF. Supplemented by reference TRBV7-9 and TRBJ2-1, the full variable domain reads DTGVSQNPRHKITKRGQNVTFRCDPISEHNRLYWYRQTLGQGPEFLTYFQNEAQLEKSRLLSDRFSAERPKGSFSTLEIQRTEQGDSAMYLCASSRPGQGRGSEQFFGPGTRLTVL.

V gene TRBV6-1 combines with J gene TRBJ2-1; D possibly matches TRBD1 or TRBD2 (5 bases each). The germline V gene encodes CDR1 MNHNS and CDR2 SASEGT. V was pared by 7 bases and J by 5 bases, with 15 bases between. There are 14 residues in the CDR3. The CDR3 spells CASITGRKDNEQFF. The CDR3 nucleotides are TGTGCCAGCATCACGGGACGGAAAGACAATGAGCAGTTCTTC.

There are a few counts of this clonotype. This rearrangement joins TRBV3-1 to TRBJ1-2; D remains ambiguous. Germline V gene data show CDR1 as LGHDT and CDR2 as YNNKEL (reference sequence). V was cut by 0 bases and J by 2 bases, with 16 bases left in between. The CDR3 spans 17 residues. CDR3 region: CASSQDMRRKGNYGYTF. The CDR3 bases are TGTGCCAGCAGCCAAGATATGCGGCGTAAAGGGAACTATGGCTACACCTTC. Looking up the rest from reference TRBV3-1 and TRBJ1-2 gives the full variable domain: DTAVSQTPKYLVTQMGNDKSIKCEQNLGHDTMYWYKQDSKKFLKIMFSYNNKELIINETVPNRFSPKSPDKAHLNLHINSLELGDSAVYFCASSQDMRRKGNYGYTFGSGTRLTVV.

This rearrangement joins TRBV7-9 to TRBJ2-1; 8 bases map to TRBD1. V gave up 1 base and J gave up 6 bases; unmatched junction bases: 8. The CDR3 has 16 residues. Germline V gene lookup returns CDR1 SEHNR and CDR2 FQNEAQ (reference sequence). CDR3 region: CASSLDFGQGSNEQFF. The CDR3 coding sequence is TGTGCCAGCAGCTTAGATTTCGGACAGGGATCCAATGAGCAGTTCTTC.

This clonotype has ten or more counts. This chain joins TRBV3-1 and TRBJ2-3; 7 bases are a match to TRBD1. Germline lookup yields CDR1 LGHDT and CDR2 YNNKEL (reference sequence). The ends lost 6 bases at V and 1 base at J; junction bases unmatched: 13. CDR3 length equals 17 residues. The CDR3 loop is CASSGIGQAAGTDTQYF. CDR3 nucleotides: TGTGCCAGCAGTGGTATTGGACAGGCGGCTGGCACAGATACGCAGTATTTT.

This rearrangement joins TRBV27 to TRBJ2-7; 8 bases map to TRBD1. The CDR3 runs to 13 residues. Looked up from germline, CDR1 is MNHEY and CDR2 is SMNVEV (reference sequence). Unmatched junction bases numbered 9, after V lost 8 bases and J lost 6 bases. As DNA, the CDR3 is TGTGCCAGCGTCAGGACAGGGTATACCGAGCAGTACTTC. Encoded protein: CASVRTGYTEQYF.

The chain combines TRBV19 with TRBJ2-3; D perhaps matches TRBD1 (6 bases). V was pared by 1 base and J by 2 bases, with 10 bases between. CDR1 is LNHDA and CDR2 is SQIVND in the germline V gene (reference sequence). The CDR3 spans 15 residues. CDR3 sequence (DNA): TGTGCCAGTAGTATAGGTGCAGGGGACACAGATACGCAGTATTTT. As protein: CASSIGAGDTDTQYF.

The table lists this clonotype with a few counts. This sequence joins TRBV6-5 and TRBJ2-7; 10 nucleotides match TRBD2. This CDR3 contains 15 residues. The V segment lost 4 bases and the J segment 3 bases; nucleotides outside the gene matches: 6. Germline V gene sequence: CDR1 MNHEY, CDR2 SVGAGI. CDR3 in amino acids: CASSSTTSGHYEQYF. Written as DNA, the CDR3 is TGTGCCAGCAGTTCCACGACTAGCGGGCACTACGAGCAGTACTTC.

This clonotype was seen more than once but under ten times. Here the CDR3 DNA reads TGTGCCAGCAGCCAAGTAAGGACCGGGGAGCTGTTTTTT. Translation: CASSQVRTGELFF. This rearrangement joins TRBV14 to TRBJ2-2; D unresolved. V shed 1 base and J shed 5 bases, with 5 bases lying between them. Germline V lookup: CDR1 SGHDN, CDR2 FVKESK. This CDR3 is built from 13 residues.

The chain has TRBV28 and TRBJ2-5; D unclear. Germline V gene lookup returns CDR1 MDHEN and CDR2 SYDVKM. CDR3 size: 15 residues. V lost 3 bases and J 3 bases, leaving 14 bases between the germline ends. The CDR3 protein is CASSLAPIEKETQYF. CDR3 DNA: TGTGCCAGCAGTTTGGCCCCGATCGAGAAAGAGACCCAGTACTTC.